A single sample is the source of the 20 T cell receptor beta chains below, sequenced in a study of blood T cells in healthy people across ages. Then a second PCR, running roughly 7 to 11 cycles, was carried out with a sample-barcoded 5' primer and a J-beta primer mix. MiXCR was run by TCRdb on the 5' RACE reads, yielding one entry per CDR3 protein. The sample shows about 730,000 distinct CDR3 sequences, about 40% of them seen only once. The sample consisted of blood. The source is a woman aged 55 to 70 in good health.

The rearrangement uses TRBV28 and TRBJ2-3; 7 nucleotides match TRBD1. V lost 7 bases, J lost 2 bases, and 9 bases stayed unmatched. This CDR3 region has 15 residues. Germline-derived CDR1 and CDR2 are MDHEN and SYDVKM. CDR3 loop: CASTNPGTATDTQYF. CDR3 nucleotide sequence: TGTGCCAGCACAAACCCCGGGACAGCCACAGATACGCAGTATTTT.

The chain uses TRBV20-1 and TRBJ2-5; 9 nucleotides line up with TRBD2. J was trimmed by 1 base and V by 0 bases; bases with no gene match: 3. The CDR3 contains 15 residues. Germline V lookup: CDR1 DFQATT, CDR2 SNEGSKA (reference sequence). The CDR3 nucleotides read TGCAGTGCTAGAGATAGCGGGGGCTTCCAAGAGACCCAGTACTTC. This encodes CSARDSGGFQETQYF.

This rearrangement joins TRBV9 to TRBJ2-5; TRBD2 matches at 14 bases. Germline CDR1 SGDLS, CDR2 YYNGEE. The CDR3 is 16 residues long. The V gene end was trimmed by 3 bases and the J gene end by 6 bases; junction bases not matched to a gene: 7. The CDR3 region has the DNA TGTGCCAGCAGCGGCCGGACTAGCGGGAGGATAAAGACCCAGTACTTC. It codes for CASSGRTSGRIKTQYF.

V and J are TRBV5-5 and TRBJ2-5, with 8 bases fitting TRBD1. CDR1 and CDR2 from the germline V gene are SGHKS and YYEKEE (reference sequence). The CDR3 is 16 residues long. V gave up 0 bases and J gave up 11 bases; unmatched junction bases: 15. The CDR3 sequence is CASSLEPDRAYNEQYF. The CDR3 DNA reads as TGTGCCAGCAGCTTGGAACCGGACAGGGCCTACAATGAGCAGTACTTC. Variable domain in full (rest from reference TRBV5-5 and TRBJ2-5): DAGVTQSPTHLIKTRGQQVTLRCSPISGHKSVSWYQQVLGQGPQFIFQYYEKEERGRGNFPDRFSARQFPNYSSELNVNALLLGDSALYLCASSLEPDRAYNEQYFGPGTRLLVL.

J is TRBJ2-5 and V is TRBV6-6; 8 nucleotides agree with TRBD1. CDR1 MNHNY and CDR2 SVGAGI come from the germline V gene (reference sequence). The CDR3 contains 17 residues. Trimming removed 0 bases from V and 4 bases from J; junction bases left unmatched: 10. The CDR3 reads CASSYSLGQAAGETQYF. Written as DNA, the CDR3 is TGTGCCAGCAGTTACTCGCTGGGACAGGCGGCGGGAGAGACCCAGTACTTC.

This clonotype was seen at least ten times. The chain links TRBV10-3 to TRBJ2-4, with TRBD1 matching over 8 bases. Germline V gene data show CDR1 as ENHRY and CDR2 as SYGVKD. The CDR3 spans 16 residues. The J segment lost 0 bases and the V segment lost 8 bases, leaving 9 bases of the junction unmatched. CDR3 loop: CAISPGQGRAKNIQYF. The CDR3 DNA reads as TGTGCCATCTCCCCAGGACAGGGCCGAGCCAAAAACATTCAGTACTTC.

This clonotype occurred a few times. Germline and junction disagree at one end, which may indicate a read error. V and J are TRBV10-1 and TRBJ2-3; D is perhaps TRBD1 or TRBD2 (5 bases each). The CDR3 is 15 amino acids. The germline V gene has CDR1 WNHNN and CDR2 SYGVQD (reference sequence). CDR3 region: CASSGQRDRTDAQYF. In DNA form, the CDR3 reads TGCGCCAGCAGTGGACAGAGGGACCGCACAGATGCGCAGTATTTT.

The J gene is TRBJ2-7, the V gene TRBV5-1, with D perhaps matching TRBD1 (6 bases). The CDR3 totals 15 residues. Trimming removed 4 bases from V and 3 bases from J, with 17 bases in between. Per the germline V gene, CDR1 is SGHRS and CDR2 is YFSETQ. This CDR3 reads CASSEGHRTVYEQYF. For the CDR3, the DNA is TGCGCCAGCAGCGAGGGACACCGAACAGTCTACGAGCAGTACTTC.

This clonotype showed up just a few times. CDR3 loop: CASSLVMADIKYNEQFF. For the CDR3, the DNA is TGTGCCAGCAGCTTAGTAATGGCGGACATTAAGTACAATGAGCAGTTCTTC. The chain uses TRBV11-2 and TRBJ2-1, with a weak D call TRBD1 (5 bases). Germline CDR1 and CDR2: SGHAT and FQNNGV. The V end was cut by 1 base, the J end by 4 bases, with 17 bases between. The CDR3 sequence is 17 residues long.

The chain joins TRBV4-1 to TRBJ2-1; D is possibly TRBD1 or TRBD2 (5 bases each). The V gene lost 4 bases and the J gene lost 8 bases, with 15 bases spanning the gap. The V gene's germline CDR1 is MGHRA and CDR2 YSYEKL. The CDR3 loop spans 14 amino acids. CDR3 coding DNA: TGCGCCAGCAGCCTACAGGCCGGAGGTCATGAGCAGTTCTTC. Residues: CASSLQAGGHEQFF.

V usage is TRBV11-2 and J usage is TRBJ2-1; 8 bases align to TRBD1. CDR3 length: 18 amino acids. CDR1 and CDR2 (germline): SGHAT, FQNNGV. Losses at the gene ends were 4 bases for V and 3 bases for J; bases not matched to a gene: 14. CDR3 in amino acids: CASSSSGTGVTNYNEQFF. The CDR3, as DNA: TGTGCCAGCAGCTCCTCCGGGACAGGCGTTACAAACTACAATGAGCAGTTCTTC.

This clonotype was observed a few times. The CDR3 DNA reads TGTGCCAGCATGGGTTACAGGATGAGCTCCTACGAGCAGTACTTC. This gives the protein CASMGYRMSSYEQYF. The chain recombines TRBV6-5 with TRBJ2-7, with D maybe TRBD1 (5 bases). V was clipped by 7 bases and J by 0 bases, with 16 bases between them. The germline CDR1 and CDR2 sequences are MNHEY and SVGAGI. CDR3 length: 15 residues.

V gene TRBV19 combines with J gene TRBJ2-1, with unresolved D. The J call may be mistaken, given a closer DNA end match to TRBJ2-7. This CDR3 is built from 14 residues. Germline assignment: CDR1 LNHDA and CDR2 SQIVND (reference sequence). CDR3 sequence (DNA): TGTGCCAGTAGTAAGCCGAGCTCCTACAATGAGCAGTACTTC. This sequence encodes CASSKPSSYNEQYF.

The chain carries TRBV7-6 and TRBJ2-1, with 15 bases that match TRBD2. CDR3 length: 17 residues. The germline gives CDR1 SGHVS, CDR2 FNYEAQ. Trimming took 1 base from V and 7 from J; bases not matched to a gene: 5. Written as DNA, the CDR3 is TGTGCCAGCAGCTTAGGGACTAGCGGGGGGGCGCGAAATGAGCAGTTCTTC. The encoded protein is CASSLGTSGGARNEQFF.

This clonotype was recorded many times. This chain joins TRBV9 and TRBJ2-1, with 7 bases aligning to TRBD2. CDR1 and CDR2 from the germline V gene are SGDLS and YYNGEE. This CDR3 comprises 17 residues. V was pared by 0 bases and J by 3 bases, with 9 bases of the junction left unmatched. The CDR3 region has the DNA TGTGCCAGCAGCGTAGGCCTTGGGGGAGGGCTCTACAATGAGCAGTTCTTC. It is translated as CASSVGLGGGLYNEQFF.

The rearrangement joins TRBV7-3 to TRBJ2-7, with 13 bases lining up with TRBD2. The V segment lost 4 bases and the J segment 7 bases; nucleotides outside the gene matches: 10. The CDR3 extends over 16 amino acids. CDR1 and CDR2 from the germline V gene are SGHTA and FQGTGA. The CDR3 is CASSSRTSGGYNEQYF. The CDR3 DNA follows: TGTGCCAGCAGCTCGCGGACTAGCGGGGGTTACAATGAGCAGTACTTC.

This clonotype occurred a few times. The genes are TRBV20-1 and TRBJ2-3, with D perhaps TRBD2 (6 bases). Trimming left V 3 bases short and J 3 bases short, with 16 bases between. Germline V gene data show CDR1 as DFQATT and CDR2 as SNEGSKA (reference sequence). This CDR3 comprises 15 residues. The CDR3 loop reads CSASGRGDGTDTQYF. As DNA, the CDR3 is TGCAGTGCTAGCGGGAGAGGCGACGGGACAGATACGCAGTATTTT.

V gene TRBV7-9 combines with J gene TRBJ1-1, with D possibly being TRBD1 (5 bases). The CDR3 length is 14 residues. CDR1 and CDR2 from the germline V gene are SEHNR and FQNEAQ (reference sequence). V shed 5 bases and J shed 2 bases, with 12 bases lying between them. Here the CDR3 reads CASSRGEENTEAFF. Written as DNA, the CDR3 is TGTGCCAGCAGCCGGGGGGAGGAAAACACTGAAGCTTTCTTT. The full variable domain, rest sourced from reference TRBV7-9 and TRBJ1-1, is DTGVSQNPRHKITKRGQNVTFRCDPISEHNRLYWYRQTLGQGPEFLTYFQNEAQLEKSRLLSDRFSAERPKGSFSTLEIQRTEQGDSAMYLCASSRGEENTEAFFGQGTRLTVV.

This clonotype was found a few times. The rearrangement links TRBV28 to TRBJ2-7, with D possibly TRBD1 on 6 matching bases. Between the trimmed V and J ends, which lost 1 base and 3 bases, there was a span of 10 bases. CDR1 and CDR2 (germline): MDHEN, SYDVKM. The CDR3 has 14 amino acids. CDR3 DNA sequence: TGTGCCAGCAGTTTATTTGGGGGCCTCTACGAGCAGTACTTC. It translates to CASSLFGGLYEQYF.

The V and J genes are TRBV6-5 and TRBJ2-7, with 7 bases lining up with TRBD1. The germline CDR1 and CDR2 sequences are MNHEY and SVGAGI. This CDR3 has 16 amino acids. After removal of 5 bases from V and 0 bases from J, the junction contained 10 bases not matched to a gene. CDR3 bases: TGTGCCAGCAGTCCACAGGGGACGGGTTTCTCCTACGAGCAGTACTTC. It translates to CASSPQGTGFSYEQYF.